This passage covers 19 T cell receptor beta chains from one sample sequenced in a study of sequential checkpoint blockade in melanoma. Sequencing was performed with immunoSEQ multiplex PCR; in TCRdb, only in-frame clones are kept and a portion is missing. The sample includes about 21,000 clones, under 30% of them seen just once. Sample treatment: randomized to nivolumab then ipilimumab (arm A) or the reverse (arm B). The specimen was tumor tissue (inferred from file names), collected from a patient given nivolumab and ipilimumab in sequence. All receptors come from a human donor with melanoma.

This chain links TRBV28 with TRBJ1-2, with 10 bases matching TRBD1. Germline CDR1 MDHEN, CDR2 SYDVKM. The CDR3 runs to 14 residues. Trimming took 3 bases from V and 7 from J; bases not matched to a gene: 5. The CDR3 nucleotides are TGTGCCAGCAGTTTTGACAGGGGGCGAGGTGGCTACACCTTC. As protein: CASSFDRGRGGYTF.

This sequence joins TRBV7-8 and TRBJ2-5, with D possibly being TRBD2 (6 bases). This CDR3 spans 13 amino acids. V dropped 3 bases and J dropped 7 bases, with 12 bases sitting between them. Germline V lookup: CDR1 SGHVS, CDR2 FQNEAQ. The CDR3 here is CASSFSAGGTQYF. As DNA, the CDR3 is TGTGCCAGCAGCTTTTCGGCCGGGGGGACCCAGTACTTC.

The chain has TRBV28 and TRBJ1-3; TRBD1 matches at 7 bases. Unmatched junction bases numbered 7, after V lost 3 bases and J lost 2 bases. The CDR3 has 16 residues. Germline V gives CDR1 MDHEN, CDR2 SYDVKM. The CDR3 reads CASSFSIGTAGNTIYF. The CDR3 DNA reads as TGTGCCAGCAGTTTTTCGATCGGGACAGCTGGAAACACCATATATTTT.

V usage is TRBV19 and J usage is TRBJ2-1; the D call may be TRBD1 or TRBD2 (5 bases each). With 7 bases removed from V and 6 bases from J, the gap between germline ends came to 10 bases. Looked up from germline, CDR1 is LNHDA and CDR2 is SQIVND (reference sequence). The CDR3 is 12 residues long. The CDR3 protein is CASNLGGNEQFF. CDR3 nucleotides: TGTGCCAGTAACCTTGGGGGCAATGAGCAGTTCTTC.

This clone appeared a single time. The gene calls are TRBV16 and TRBJ1-5; D gene uncertain. From germline, CDR1 is KGHSY and CDR2 FQNENV. The CDR3 has 15 amino acids. V lost 2 bases and J lost 1, with 9 bases in between. This CDR3 reads CASSQARGSNQPQHF. The DNA for the CDR3 is TGTGCCAGCAGCCAAGCCAGAGGAAGCAATCAGCCCCAGCATTTT.

The chain carries TRBV5-1 and TRBJ2-2; 9 bases match TRBD1. V lost 0 bases and J lost 4; bases outside the gene matches: 4. The germline CDR1 and CDR2 sequences are SGHRS and YFSETQ. CDR3 size: 16 residues. CDR3 loop: CASSLDRGRATGELFF. The DNA for the CDR3 is TGCGCCAGCAGCTTGGACAGGGGGCGGGCCACCGGGGAGCTGTTTTTT.

This clone qualifies as medium-sized. Mismatch with germline at one junction end may stem from a read error. V is TRBV6-8 and J is TRBJ2-3, with a possible D match to TRBD1 (6 bases). Germline V gives CDR1 MNHGY, CDR2 SAAAGT. The CDR3 contains 14 residues. Here the CDR3 reads CAISVGRGSDTQYF. The CDR3 DNA reads TGTGCCATCAGTGTGGGCAGGGGCTCAGATACGCAGTATTTT.

This clone has only a few counts. J is TRBJ1-2 and V is TRBV6-8; 7 positions match TRBD1. V shed 8 bases, J shed 8 bases, and the junction held 8 bases outside the gene matches. CDR1 is MNHGY, CDR2 SAAAGT, per germline. The CDR3 is 12 residues long. The CDR3 nucleotides are TGTGCCAGCCAGGCAGGGGGTGGAGGCTACACCTTC. Amino acid sequence: CASQAGGGGYTF.

The chain employs TRBV28 and TRBJ2-2, with D unclear. Germline V gene sequence: CDR1 MDHEN, CDR2 SYDVKM. This CDR3 is 13 amino acids long. The V end lost 6 bases, the J end lost 7 bases, and 12 bases lay between the germline ends. The CDR3 sequence: CASRRGSGGELFF. For the CDR3, the DNA is TGTGCCAGCAGAAGAGGATCGGGCGGGGAGCTGTTTTTT. Full variable domain (rest looked up from reference TRBV28 and TRBJ2-2): DVKVTQSSRYLVKRTGEKVFLECVQDMDHENMFWYRQDPGLGLRLIYFSYDVKMKEKGDIPEGYSVSREKKERFSLILESASTNQTSMYLCASRRGSGGELFFGEGSRLTVL.

This chain links TRBV14 with TRBJ1-3; no reliable D call. Per the germline V gene, CDR1 is SGHDN and CDR2 is FVKESK. Deletions cut 1 base from V and 1 base from J, with 8 bases between. CDR3 length: 15 residues. In DNA, the CDR3 is TGTGCCAGCAGCCAAGTATCGGGTTCTGGAAACACCATATATTTT. Protein: CASSQVSGSGNTIYF.

The chain links TRBV28 to TRBJ1-2, with 10 positions matching TRBD1. The junction had 12 bases not matched to a gene; V was cut back by 5 bases and J by 9 bases. The germline V gene encodes CDR1 MDHEN and CDR2 SYDVKM. The CDR3 spans 15 residues. The CDR3: CASSLFRGQGRSYTF. The CDR3 nucleotides are TGTGCCAGCAGTCTCTTTCGGGGACAGGGGAGGAGCTACACCTTC.

The chain is built from TRBV19 and TRBJ1-6; D ambiguous. The V gene's germline CDR1 is LNHDA and CDR2 SQIVND (reference sequence). The CDR3 consists of 16 residues. The V end lost 0 bases, the J end lost 0 bases, and 6 bases lay between the germline ends. The CDR3 DNA sequence: TGTGCCAGTAGTATAGATACAAGCTCCTATAATTCACCCCTCCACTTT. As protein: CASSIDTSSYNSPLHF.

The V call is TRBV28, the J call TRBJ1-5; D not resolved. The CDR3 runs 12 residues. Trimming shortened V by 2 bases and J by 6 bases, and 5 bases separated the two germline ends. CDR1 MDHEN and CDR2 SYDVKM come from the germline V gene. In nucleotides, the CDR3 is TGTGCCAGCAGTTTAAAGAGTCAGCCCCAGCATTTT. The encoded protein is CASSLKSQPQHF.

The sample holds a few counts of this clone. The gene calls are TRBV2 and TRBJ1-4; D is perhaps TRBD1 (5 bases). Trimming took 6 bases from V and 3 from J, leaving 20 bases between them. The CDR3 is 17 amino acids. Germline V CDR1 and CDR2: SNHLY, FYNNEI. The CDR3: CASSLGGHGGANEKLFF. The CDR3 region has the DNA TGTGCCAGCAGCTTGGGGGGTCATGGTGGGGCTAATGAAAAACTGTTTTTT.

The V call is TRBV29-1, the J call TRBJ2-5, with D possibly being TRBD1 (5 bases). The CDR3 has 12 amino acids. Germline CDR1 reads SQVTM; CDR2 reads ANQGSEA. Trimming left V 8 bases short and J 2 bases short, with 12 bases between. The CDR3 protein is CSIRALQETQYF. CDR3 bases: TGCAGCATCAGGGCCCTTCAAGAGACCCAGTACTTC.

By share, this clone ranks as medium-sized. The chain joins TRBV6-8 to TRBJ2-1; no clear D gene. V lost 2 bases, J lost 2 bases, and 7 bases lay in between. The CDR3 runs to 14 residues. In germline, CDR1 is MNHGY, CDR2 SAAAGT. This CDR3 reads CASSYTTPYNEQFF. CDR3 coding DNA: TGTGCCAGCAGTTACACAACACCCTACAATGAGCAGTTCTTC.

This clone was seen only once. This rearrangement joins TRBV19 to TRBJ2-7, with a tentative D call TRBD2 (6 bases). The CDR3 is 14 amino acids. Trimming cost V 5 bases and J 3 bases, with 14 bases left between them. Looked up from germline, CDR1 is LNHDA and CDR2 is SQIVND (reference sequence). The CDR3 DNA reads as TGTGCCAGTAGTTGGGGGGTTATGAGCTACGAGCAGTACTTC. This sequence encodes CASSWGVMSYEQYF. Complete variable domain (other parts from reference TRBV19 and TRBJ2-7): DGGITQSPKYLFRKEGQNVTLSCEQNLNHDAMYWYRQDPGQGLRLIYYSQIVNDFQKGDIAEGYSVSREKKESFPLTVTSAQKNPTAFYLCASSWGVMSYEQYFGPGTRLTVT.

This clone was seen a few times. The chain uses TRBV18 and TRBJ1-6; D perhaps matches TRBD1 (5 bases). Per germline, CDR1 KGHSH and CDR2 LQKENI. The ends were cut back, 5 bases at V and 10 bases at J, with 12 bases in the middle. There are 13 residues in the CDR3. Here the CDR3 DNA reads TGTGCCAGCTCAACAGGTCAGGAATCACCCCTCCACTTT. It translates to CASSTGQESPLHF. Full variable domain (rest looked up from reference TRBV18 and TRBJ1-6): NAGVMQNPRHLVRRRGQEARLRCSPMKGHSHVYWYRQLPEEGLKFMVYLQKENIIDESGMPKERFSAEFPKEGPSILRIQQVVRGDSAAYFCASSTGQESPLHFGNGTRLTVT.

The chain carries TRBV30 and TRBJ2-7, with D uncertain. CDR1 GTSNPN and CDR2 SVGIG come from the germline V gene (reference sequence). Between the trimmed V and J ends, which lost 3 bases and 5 bases, there was a span of 11 bases. The CDR3 runs 12 residues. CDR3 DNA: TGTGCCTGGAGATCCCACCATGACGAGCAGTACTTC. This translates into CAWRSHHDEQYF.